This entry lists 7 T cell receptor beta chains sequenced from one sample in a study of CD8 T cells in Susac syndrome. Random hexamers primed reverse transcription of 0.5 to 1 ug RNA. A single record per CDR3 protein comes from TCRdb applying MiXCR to the immunoSEQ multiplex PCR reads. The repertoire holds about 200,000 distinct CDR3 sequences, with approximately 95% as singletons. The material sequenced was CD4+ T cells from PBMCs. These receptor sequences come from a human donor with multiple sclerosis.

The chain combines TRBV9 with TRBJ1-6; no clear D. The CDR3 spans 15 residues. The germline CDR1 and CDR2 sequences are SGDLS and YYNGEE. V lost 4 bases and J lost 7, with 15 bases in between. CDR3 in amino acids: CASSSSLTPNSPLHF. The CDR3 DNA reads TGTGCCAGCAGCTCCTCGCTCACGCCCAATTCACCCCTCCACTTT.

The J gene is TRBJ2-5, the V gene TRBV29-1, with D possibly TRBD2 on 6 matching bases. The V end lost 5 bases, the J end lost 2 bases, and 15 bases lay between the germline ends. CDR1 SQVTM and CDR2 ANQGSEA come from the germline V gene. This CDR3 spans 14 amino acids. In nucleotides, the CDR3 is TGCAGCGTTCCGACAACGGCGGGGCAAGAGACCCAGTACTTC. This codes for CSVPTTAGQETQYF.

The J gene is TRBJ2-1, the V gene TRBV2; D is undetermined. Germline values: CDR1 SNHLY, CDR2 FYNNEI. This CDR3 region has 14 residues. Deletions cut 7 bases from V and 0 bases from J, with 10 bases between. CDR3 loop: CASTGGSSYNEQFF. CDR3 coding DNA: TGTGCCAGCACGGGCGGAAGCTCCTACAATGAGCAGTTCTTC.

This chain joins TRBV28 and TRBJ2-3, with D uncertain. V was shortened by 5 bases and J by 7 bases, with 13 bases between the two germline ends. Germline lookup yields CDR1 MDHEN and CDR2 SYDVKM. The CDR3 loop spans 13 amino acids. The DNA of the CDR3 is TGTGCCAGCAGTCCCCGCTGGATAAATACGCAGTATTTT. This gives the protein CASSPRWINTQYF.

In DNA, the CDR3 is TGCAGTGCGGTCCAGGGGGACTATGGCTACACCTTC. Its protein product is CSAVQGDYGYTF. The chain recombines TRBV20-1 with TRBJ1-2; 7 nucleotides match TRBD1. The germline V gene encodes CDR1 DFQATT and CDR2 SNEGSKA (reference sequence). The J segment lost 3 bases and the V segment lost 6 bases, leaving 4 bases of the junction unmatched. CDR3 length: 12 residues.

The chain carries TRBV20-1 and TRBJ1-2, with 7 bases identical to TRBD1. Germline-derived CDR1 and CDR2 are DFQATT and SNEGSKA (reference sequence). This CDR3 has 15 residues. The V segment lost 1 base and the J segment 4 bases; nucleotides outside the gene matches: 9. The CDR3 DNA is TGCAGTGCTAGAGTTTTAGGGGGCGCAGGCTATGGCTACACCTTC. Protein: CSARVLGGAGYGYTF.

The chain joins TRBV9 to TRBJ1-3; D is unclear. With 3 bases removed from V and 4 bases from J, the gap between germline ends came to 17 bases. This CDR3 region has 16 residues. Per germline, CDR1 SGDLS and CDR2 YYNGEE. The CDR3 loop is CASSDIPVGSGNTIYF. CDR3 coding DNA: TGTGCCAGCAGCGATATACCCGTGGGTAGCGGAAACACCATATATTTT.